This note documents a single T cell receptor beta chain sequence. This entry is derived from a study of blood T cell repertoires in COVID-19. Overall study: Spain, Italy and the United States supplied samples that represented acute and convalescent COVID-19. The analysed material was cDNA or gDNA that came from T cells, B-cell-depleted T cells, or PBMCs.

Methods used by the authors: Amplifying reference gene primers gave estimates of nucleated cell counts. Here immunoSEQ multiplex PCR was the method, and the copy in TCRdb shows in-frame clones only, minus some. The DNA was the basis for D and trimming; V, J and clone size are from that table. The table has about 64,000 clones, approximately 91% seen once; the top ten hold 1.5% to 2%. CDR1 and CDR2 from the germline V gene are SGHTA and FQGNSA. The ends were cut back, 4 bases at V and 0 bases at J, with 10 bases in the middle. This CDR3 has 14 amino acids. This receptor was obtained from a human donor in a cohort sampled during active COVID-19. Sequencing used peripheral blood. This chain joins TRBV7-2 and TRBJ2-7, with a weak D call TRBD2 (6 bases). CDR3 amino acids: CASSSDYLSYEQYF. CDR3 nucleotides: TGTGCCAGCAGCTCGGACTACCTCTCCTACGAGCAGTACTTC.